The sequence of this T cell receptor beta chain was determined in a study of PD-1 blockade in classical Hodgkin lymphoma. Findings and caveats of the study: At baseline, newly diagnosed patients reportedly showed less TCR diversity than healthy donors. Before treatment, complete responders showed about the same diversity as newly diagnosed patients. Exclusion covered patients beginning nivolumab under 1 year post-ASCT.

As for this clone: Its antigen is still unknown.

The method was immunoSEQ multiplex PCR; TCRdb's version includes in-frame clones alone and lacks a portion of them. The sample carries approximately 17,000 clones, approximately 62% recorded once. Sample time point: cycle 4 day 1 (C4D1), after less than 7 weeks of nivolumab. Every one of the patients relapsed after autologous stem cell transplantation (brentuximab vedotin exposure was variable). Sequences were derived from peripheral blood mononuclear cells (PBMCs), sampled before the fourth cycle of nivolumab. This TCR was recovered from a human donor with classical Hodgkin lymphoma.

CDR3 loop: CASSQAQDLYEQYF. The DNA of the CDR3 is TGCGCCAGCAGCCAAGCACAGGACCTCTACGAGCAGTACTTC. The rearrangement joins TRBV4-1 to TRBJ2-7, with a tentative D call TRBD1 (5 bases). Looked up from germline, CDR1 is MGHRA and CDR2 is YSYEKL. The germline V and J ends were trimmed by 1 base and 3 bases, with 10 bases remaining between them. This CDR3 has 14 residues.